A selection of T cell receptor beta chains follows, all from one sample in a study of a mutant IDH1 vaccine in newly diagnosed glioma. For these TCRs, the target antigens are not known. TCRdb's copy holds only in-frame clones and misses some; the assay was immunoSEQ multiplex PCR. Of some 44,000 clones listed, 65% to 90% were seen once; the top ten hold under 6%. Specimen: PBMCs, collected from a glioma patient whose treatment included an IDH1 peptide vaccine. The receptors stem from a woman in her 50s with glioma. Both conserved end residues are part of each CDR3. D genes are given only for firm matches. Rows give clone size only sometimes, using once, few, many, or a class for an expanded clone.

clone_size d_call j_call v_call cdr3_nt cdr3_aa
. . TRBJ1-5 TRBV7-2 TGTGCCAGCAGCCCTACCGGGACGACTTCTCAGCCCCAGCATTTT CASSPTGTTSQPQHF
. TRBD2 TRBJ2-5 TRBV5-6 TGTGCCAGCAGCTTGGCTCCGAGCGGGGGGGCCGGAGAGACCCAGTACTTC CASSLAPSGGAGETQYF
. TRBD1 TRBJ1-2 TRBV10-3 TGTGCCATCAGTAGTCGAGCCGGGACAGAAGATGGCTACACCTTC CAISSRAGTEDGYTF
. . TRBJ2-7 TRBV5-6 TGTGCCAGCAGCGTTCGCTACGAGCAGTACTTC CASSVRYEQYF
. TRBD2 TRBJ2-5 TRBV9 TGTGCCAGCAGCCGATCCCTTAGCGGGGCAAGCCAAGAGACCCAGTACTTC CASSRSLSGASQETQYF
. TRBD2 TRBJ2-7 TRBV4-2 TGTGCCAGCAGCCAAACCGGGACTAGCGACGAGCAGTACTTC CASSQTGTSDEQYF
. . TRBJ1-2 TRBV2 TGTGCCAGCTTAAGGGATGCTAACTATGGCTACACCTTC CASLRDANYGYTF
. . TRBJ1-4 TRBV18 TGTGCCAGCTCAGCAGGGGCGGCGGATGAAAAACTGTTTTTT CASSAGAADEKLFF
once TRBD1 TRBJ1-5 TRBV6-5 TGTGCCAGCAGCAGGGGGAGGGGCAATCAGCCCCAGCATTTT CASSRGRGNQPQHF
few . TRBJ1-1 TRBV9 TGTGCCAGCAGCGCCGTAGGTCTAAGGGATGGCACTGAAGCTTTCTTT CASSAVGLRDGTEAFF
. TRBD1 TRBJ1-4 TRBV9 TGTGCCAGCGGGGGACAGGGGAAAAGTGAAAAACTGTTTTTT CASGGQGKSEKLFF
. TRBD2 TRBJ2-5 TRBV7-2 TGTGCCAGCAGCTTGAAGCGGGGGCCTTTAGAGACCCAGTACTTC CASSLKRGPLETQYF
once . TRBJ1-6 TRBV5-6 TGTGCCAGCAGCCCACGGAGAATCTCTAATTCACCCCTCCACTTT CASSPRRISNSPLHF
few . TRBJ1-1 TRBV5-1 TGCGCCAGCAGCTTGGGGGGCCAGGGAGGGGAAGCTTTCTTT CASSLGGQGGEAFF
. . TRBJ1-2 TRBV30 TGTGCCTGGAGCGCTTTCCCCGGACAGTCTAACTATGGCTACACCTTC CAWSAFPGQSNYGYTF
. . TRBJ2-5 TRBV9 TGTGCCAGCAGCGTAGATCACATGGGGAGGAGAGAGACCCAGTACTTC CASSVDHMGRRETQYF
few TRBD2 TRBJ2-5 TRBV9 TGTGCCAGCAGCGTAGGAGGATTGGCCGGGACTAGCGGAAAAGAGACCCAGTACTTC CASSVGGLAGTSGKETQYF
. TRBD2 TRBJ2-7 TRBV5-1 TGCGCCAGCAGTTTGGGGGGGAAAGGGAACGAGCAGTACTTC CASSLGGKGNEQYF
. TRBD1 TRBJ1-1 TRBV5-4 TGTGCCAGCAGCCTACTTTATTCAACAGGGGGCACTGAAGCTTTCTTT CASSLLYSTGGTEAFF
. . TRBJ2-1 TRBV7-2 TGTGCCAGCAGTTCAACCGGGTACAATGAGCAGTTCTTC CASSSTGYNEQFF
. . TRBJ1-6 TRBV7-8 TGTGCCAGCAGCTTAGTTGGGGCCTCCTATAATTCACCCCTCCACTTT CASSLVGASYNSPLHF
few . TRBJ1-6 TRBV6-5 TGTGCCAGCAGTTACTCGCAAGGATCTTCACCCCTCCACTTT CASSYSQGSSPLHF
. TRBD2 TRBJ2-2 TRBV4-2 TGTGCCAGCAGCCAAGTTACTAGCGGGGGGGCTGACGGGGAGCTGTTTTTT CASSQVTSGGADGELFF
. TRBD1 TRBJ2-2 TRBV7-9 TGTGCCAGCAGCTTAGCAGCAGGGGGCGAAATGTGGGCCGGGGAGCTGTTTTTT CASSLAAGGEMWAGELFF
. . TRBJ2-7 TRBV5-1 TGCGCCAGCAGCCCAGGCAACTCCTACGAGCAGTACTTC CASSPGNSYEQYF
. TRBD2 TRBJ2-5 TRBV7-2 TGTGCCAGCAGCCTGCGTACTAGCGGGGTTATGGAGACCCAGTACTTC CASSLRTSGVMETQYF
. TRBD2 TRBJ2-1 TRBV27 TGTGCCAGCAGCCTTAGCGGGGGGAGGAATGAGCAGTTCTTC CASSLSGGRNEQFF
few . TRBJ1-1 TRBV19 TGTGCCAGTAGGCCCGAGGTTAACCGGCTTGAAGCTTTCTTT CASRPEVNRLEAFF
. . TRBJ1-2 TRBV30 TGTGCCTTCCTTGACCGCCGTCGAGGAGGCTACACCTTC CAFLDRRRGGYTF
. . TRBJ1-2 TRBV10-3 TGTGCCATCAGTGAGAAGGGCAATGACTCTCCTTATGGCTACACCTTC CAISEKGNDSPYGYTF
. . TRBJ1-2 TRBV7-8 TGTGCCAGCAGCTCGGACAGTGGTTATGGCTACACCTTC CASSSDSGYGYTF
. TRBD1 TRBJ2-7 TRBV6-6 TGTGCCAGCAGTTTAACCCCCGGGACAGGAAGGTACGAGCAGTACTTC CASSLTPGTGRYEQYF
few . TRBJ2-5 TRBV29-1 TGCAGCGTGTCATGGCTCGGGCCCGAGGAGACCCAGTACTTC CSVSWLGPEETQYF
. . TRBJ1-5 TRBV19 TGTGCCAGTGCCCAGTTTGCGGGCCAGCCCCAGCATTTT CASAQFAGQPQHF
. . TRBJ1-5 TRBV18 TGTGCCAGCTCACCTATAAGATTGGATAGCAATCAGCCCCAGCATTTT CASSPIRLDSNQPQHF
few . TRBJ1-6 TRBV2 TGTGCCAGCAGCCCACAGATATCACCCCTCCACTTT CASSPQISPLHF
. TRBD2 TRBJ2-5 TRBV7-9 TGTGCCAGCAGCCAAAGACTAGCGGGGGGCCGCTACCAAGAGACCCAGTACTTC CASSQRLAGGRYQETQYF
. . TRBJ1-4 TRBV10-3 TGTGCCATCACAGACAGTTATCGGGGTGAAAAACTGTTTTTT CAITDSYRGEKLFF
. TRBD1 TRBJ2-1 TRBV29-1 TGCAGCGGGGACAGAGCGAATGAGCAGTTCTTC CSGDRANEQFF
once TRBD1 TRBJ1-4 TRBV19 TGTGCCAGTAGTTCATGGACAGGGCCAAATGAAAAACTGTTTTTT CASSSWTGPNEKLFF
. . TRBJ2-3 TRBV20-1 TGCAGTGCCTCAGTCCCAGATACGCAGTATTTT CSASVPDTQYF
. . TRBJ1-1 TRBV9 TGTGCCAGCAGCGTACTCCCCTCGGGGACTGAAGCTTTCTTT CASSVLPSGTEAFF
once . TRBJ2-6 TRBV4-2 TGTGCCAGCAGCCAAGCGGGGGTCTCTGGGGCCAACGTCCTGACTTTC CASSQAGVSGANVLTF
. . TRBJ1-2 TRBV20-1 TGCAGTGCTAAGTGGGGCGATGGCTACACCTTC CSAKWGDGYTF
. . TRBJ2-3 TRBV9 TGTGCCAGCAGCGTAGTTGCGGGCTGGACAGATACGCAGTATTTT CASSVVAGWTDTQYF
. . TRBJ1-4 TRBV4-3 TGCGCCAGCAGCCAAGATTGGTCGGGGGAATATGAAAAACTGTTTTTT CASSQDWSGEYEKLFF
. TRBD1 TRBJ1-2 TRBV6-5 TGTGCCAGCAGACGTGGACAGGGGGCATATGGCTACACCTTC CASRRGQGAYGYTF
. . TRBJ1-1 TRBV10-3 TGTGCCATCAGCTCGGACAGTGAAGCTTTCTTT CAISSDSEAFF
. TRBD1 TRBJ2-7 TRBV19 TGTGCCAGTAGTATAGTGAGGGGACAGAGCGCGCACTACGAGCAGTACTTC CASSIVRGQSAHYEQYF
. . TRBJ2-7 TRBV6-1 TGTGCCAGCAGCCCTTCCGAGGGGCGCGAGCAGTACTTC CASSPSEGREQYF
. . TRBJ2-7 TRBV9 TGTGCCAGCAGCGTAGGGCAGACCCGTTCCTACGAGCAGTACTTC CASSVGQTRSYEQYF